The source of this T cell receptor beta chain is a study of vaccination and CD4 T cells after COVID-19. About the study: Convalescent donors: six male, four female; seven Caucasian, two Asian, one multiracial, two Hispanic.

Sample treatment: roughly 10-day PBMC culture with coronavirus spike peptide pools or control peptides (ViraFEST assay). CD4+ T-cell collection from the unexposed donor predated the COVID-19 pandemic (2011-2018). Scientists ran DNA taken from cultured CD4+ T cells through the Oncomine TCR Beta short-read assay for sequencing. DNA came from CD4+ T cells after culture. TCRdb re-derived calls from the PCR reads in MiXCR, one entry per CDR3 protein. Counted here are several thousand distinct CDR3 sequences, just under 40% occurring once; the ten biggest clones make up around 22%. This clonotype was detected only a few times. Its antigen is unknown. The CDR3 contains 15 residues. The V and J ends lost 3 bases and 4 bases, in that order; junction bases with no gene match: 7. Germline V gives CDR1 SGHTS, CDR2 YDEGEE.

The J gene is TRBJ1-1, the V gene TRBV5-8; 9 bases fit TRBD1. What was sequenced was CD4+ T cells from blood, cultured in vitro. The source of this sequence is a human donor in good health. The CDR3 loop is CASSSGQGTGTEAFF. CDR3 nucleotides: TGTGCCAGCAGCTCCGGACAGGGGACGGGCACTGAAGCTTTCTTT.